This entry features one T cell receptor beta chain sequence. This clone's antigen is unknown. Per-base quality was not reported, and no clone a single base away is much larger than it. Systemically healthy Caucasian individuals from Russia, some 38 in total and aged about 6 to 95 years, were included as donors. Each donor gave 8 to 10 milliliters of peripheral blood, drawn into EDTA-treated Vacutainer tubes. Ficoll-Paque density-gradient centrifugation was used to isolate PBMCs, with at least 7 million per sample. Trizol reagent was used to extract total RNA from PBMCs, with at least 5 micrograms per sample. For every donor, flow cytometry on a PBMC aliquot measured the percentage of naive CD45RAhigh/CD27high T cells. This sample stems from a study of blood T cells in healthy people across ages (dated by TCRdb to 2014 to 2015). General notes on the study: In model experiments, template switching captured roughly one uniquely barcoded TCR beta cDNA molecule for every two T cells. To avoid experimental bias, donors of different ages were randomly spread across the sequencing lanes. The study analyzed two additional independent replicas of 1 million unique cDNA reads from the same blood draw for two donors, one aged 18 to 29 and one aged 80 or older. Donors were grouped into four age groups: young (average approximately 16 years), middle-aged (roughly 37), aged (about 60) and long-lived (over 80). To track age-related changes in TCR beta repertoire diversity, the study relied on deep sequencing normalized with unique cDNA molecular identifiers.

Overall study outcomes, separate from this receptor: The percentage of naive T cells measured by flow cytometry correlated strongly with observed TCR beta diversity. Total diversity estimates from one million sequenced T cells were considered lower bounds and underestimates. Conclusive comparison of naive and antigen-experienced compartments was prevented by the profiling of bulk unsorted PBMCs. Donor CMV infection status was unknown, potentially confounding age-related changes in expanded clonotypes. The long-lived group showed more naive CD4+ T cells, fewer expanded clones and increased TCR diversity than the aged group, suggesting age selection. Observed TCR beta diversity per million T cells fell roughly linearly with age, and a significant reduction was already apparent by age roughly 40.

The method behind the library was 5' RACE. Sequencer: Illumina HiSeq 2500. A second PCR of about 7 to 12 cycles was run with a J-beta primer mix and a sample-barcoded 5' primer. Each TCR beta cDNA molecule received a unique molecular identifier from a template-switch 5' adaptor carrying 12 random nucleotides. Each sample yielded at least 3 million CDR3-containing paired-end reads. First-strand cDNA was synthesized from all RNA with the Mint cDNA synthesis kit, primed by a TRBC-specific oligonucleotide. Following uracil-DNA glycosylase treatment, all cDNA underwent a first 18-cycle PCR with the universal primers M1SS and BC2_uni_R. Per the authors' processing: Normalization of each sample was performed by random selection of 1 million high-quality reads, each carrying a distinct molecular identifier. Reads with shared molecular identifiers were discarded instead of being binned into consensus sequences. MiTCR, run with a Q25 quality threshold and the strictest error-elimination algorithm, handled CDR3 identification, clonotype clustering and error correction. A nonparametric unseen species model using Euler transformation provided a lower-bound estimate of total TCR beta diversity. TCRdb applied fastp at Q25 and MiXCR to the public reads, then kept only in-frame beta chains. Rows with one shared CDR3 protein collapse into an entry with the most common genes and DNA. It is TCRdb's table, rather than the study itself, that gives the V and J calls and clone size. This sample holds about 670,000 distinct CDR3 sequences; 40% to 45% were observed only once. In total, the top ten clones hold 25% to 35% of the sample.

This clonotype was obtained from a man older than 75 in good health. Sequenced sample: blood.

The DNA reads TGTGCCAGCAGCCGCACCGGACAGCCCACAGATACGCAGTATTTT. Its translation is CASSRTGQPTDTQYF. This chain joins TRBV11-3 to TRBJ2-3; TRBD1 is possibly the D segment (6 matching bases). Based on the germline V gene, the CDR1 and CDR2 sequences are SGHNT and YENEEA. Deletion took 5 bases off V and 2 bases off J, with a span of 14 bases between the germline ends. The cysteine opens and the phenylalanine closes a CDR3 of 15 amino acids. Just CDR3 DNA is preserved here, 45 bases in frame from base 1.